The source of this T cell receptor (beta chain) is a study of blood T cell repertoires in COVID-19. Using immunoSEQ multiplex PCR, the repertoire was profiled, and TCRdb retains in-frame clones only, with some absent. The sample includes under 250,000 clones, approximately 88% of them seen just once. In germline, CDR1 is MDHEN, CDR2 SYDVKM. This CDR3 has 13 residues. V dropped 6 bases and J dropped 1; count of bases not matched to a gene: 1. The sequenced sample was peripheral blood. V usage is TRBV28 and J usage is TRBJ1-1; 8 bases match TRBD1. This sequence originates from a man in his forties with acute or convalescent COVID-19. CDR3 DNA: TGTGCCAGCAGCAGGGGGCCGAACACTGAAGCTTTCTTT. Translated, it gives CASSRGPNTEAFF.